This T cell receptor beta chain was obtained from a study of blood T cell repertoires in COVID-19. The CDR3 has 14 amino acids. The V gene lost 2 bases and the J gene lost 5 bases, with 9 bases spanning the gap. Germline CDR1 KGHSH, CDR2 LQKENI. Only in-frame clones appear in the TCRdb table, and some are missing; sequencing was by immunoSEQ multiplex PCR. The profile shows more than 85,000 clones, 75% to 90% of them singletons. Sequencing input: peripheral blood. The sequence came from a woman between 70 and 85 years old with acute or convalescent COVID-19. J is TRBJ1-4 and V is TRBV18; unclear D gene. The chain's CDR3 is CASSPKGGNEKLFF. The DNA of the CDR3 is TGTGCCAGCTCACCAAAGGGAGGAAATGAAAAACTGTTTTTT.